A single sample gave rise to the 12 T cell receptor beta chains below, sequenced in a study of identical twins. TCRdb fed the 5' RACE reads into MiXCR, producing one record per CDR3 protein. The repertoire holds 550,000 to 800,000 distinct CDR3 sequences, with roughly 6.6% as singletons. The same sample was also used in a study of yellow fever vaccine responses in identical twins.

Sequencing was carried out using PBMCs. Source of these receptors: a woman aged 18-29 years in good health.

The gene calls are TRBV5-1 and TRBJ1-5; D is unclear. This CDR3 spans 15 amino acids. Germline assignment: CDR1 SGHRS and CDR2 YFSETQ. V was cut by 4 bases and J by 6 bases, with 17 bases left in between. DNA for the CDR3: TGCGCCAGCAGCCCAGAGGGCCGGGTAGGTCAGCCCCAGCATTTT. Amino acids: CASSPEGRVGQPQHF.

The sample holds many counts of this clonotype. The chain's CDR3 is CASSNPLGGNTIYF. CDR3 coding DNA: TGTGCCAGCAGTAACCCGCTTGGAGGAAACACCATATATTTT. V is TRBV12-3 or TRBV12-4 and J is TRBJ1-3; no clear D. The V end lost 5 bases, the J end lost 4 bases, and 12 bases lay between the germline ends. This CDR3 has 14 residues.

This clonotype appeared a few times. This rearrangement joins TRBV28 to TRBJ2-2; D might be TRBD2 (6 bases). V was shortened by 5 bases and J by 3 bases, with 16 bases between the two germline ends. The germline CDR1 and CDR2 sequences are MDHEN and SYDVKM. This CDR3 is built from 16 residues. This CDR3 reads CASSLGGPSYTGELFF. The CDR3 DNA follows: TGTGCCAGCAGTCTGGGAGGCCCCTCGTACACCGGGGAGCTGTTTTTT.

This clonotype was seen at least ten times. The gene calls are TRBV10-3 and TRBJ1-1, with a possible D match to TRBD1 (6 bases). V lost 6 bases to trimming and J lost 0 bases, with 17 bases between them. This CDR3 region has 16 residues. Per germline, CDR1 ENHRY and CDR2 SYGVKD. The CDR3 DNA reads TGTGCCATCAGGAGTAAGGCAGGGGACTTGAACACTGAAGCTTTCTTT. Encoded protein: CAIRSKAGDLNTEAFF.

J is TRBJ2-7 and V is TRBV15; TRBD2 aligns across 7 bases. The CDR3 contains 18 residues. J lost 0 bases, V lost 0 bases, and 11 bases had no gene match. Germline CDR1 and CDR2: LNHNV and YYDKDF (reference sequence). The CDR3 here is CATSRDRYGGGSSYEQYF. For the CDR3, the DNA is TGTGCCACCAGCAGAGATCGGTATGGGGGAGGGAGCTCCTACGAGCAGTACTTC.

This clonotype was counted between two and nine times. The chain employs TRBV12-3 or TRBV12-4 and TRBJ2-5, with D possibly being TRBD2 (5 bases). CDR3 length: 13 residues. V was cut by 4 bases and J by 5 bases, with 11 bases left in between. Here the CDR3 reads CASSSVGGETQYF. In nucleotides, the CDR3 is TGTGCCAGCAGTTCGGTCGGCGGGGAGACCCAGTACTTC.

V is TRBV29-1 and J is TRBJ2-3; 10 bases agree with TRBD1. CDR3 length: 16 amino acids. With 5 bases clipped from V and 5 bases from J, the junction kept 13 bases outside the gene matches. From germline, CDR1 is SQVTM and CDR2 ANQGSEA. CDR3 amino acids: CSVLGATGGRLDTQYF. As DNA, the CDR3 is TGCAGCGTTCTCGGTGCGACAGGGGGCAGGTTAGATACGCAGTATTTT.

This clonotype was recorded many times. V usage is TRBV20-1 and J usage is TRBJ1-5, with TRBD1 as a possible D gene (6 bases). The CDR3 contains 15 residues. V was clipped by 5 bases and J by 0 bases, with 14 bases between them. Germline V gene sequence: CDR1 DFQATT, CDR2 SNEGSKA (reference sequence). The CDR3 protein is CSAGTGTLSNQPQHF. The CDR3 nucleotides are TGCAGTGCTGGGACCGGGACACTTAGCAATCAGCCCCAGCATTTT.

This chain connects TRBV12-3 or TRBV12-4 to TRBJ2-2, with 8 positions matching TRBD2. The V segment lost 11 bases and the J segment 5 bases; nucleotides outside the gene matches: 22. The CDR3 has 18 amino acids. CDR3 region: CAFSLALQSSGSTGELFF. CDR3 nucleotide sequence: TGTGCCTTCAGTTTAGCGCTGCAGTCGAGCGGGAGTACCGGGGAGCTGTTTTTT.

The chain combines TRBV7-9 with TRBJ2-1, with TRBD1 matching 8 bases. The CDR3 sequence is 15 residues long. CDR1 and CDR2 (germline): SEHNR, FQNEAQ (reference sequence). With V trimmed by 4 bases and J by 6 bases, 8 bases remained unmatched. The CDR3 sequence: CASSSTGAGGNEQFF. CDR3 nucleotides: TGTGCCAGCAGCTCGACAGGGGCTGGGGGCAATGAGCAGTTCTTC.

This clonotype occurred a few times. This rearrangement joins TRBV2 to TRBJ2-5; D might be TRBD1 or TRBD2, each matching 5 bases. Trimming shortened V by 4 bases and J by 9 bases, and 18 bases separated the two germline ends. CDR3 length equals 14 residues. CDR1 and CDR2 from the germline V gene are SNHLY and FYNNEI. This CDR3 reads CASSAGTAARAQYF. The DNA for the CDR3 is TGTGCCAGCAGTGCCGGGACGGCGGCGCGGGCCCAGTACTTC. Looking up the rest from reference TRBV2 and TRBJ2-5 gives the full variable domain: EPEVTQTPSHQVTQMGQEVILRCVPISNHLYFYWYRQILGQKVEFLVSFYNNEISEKSEIFDDQFSVERPDGSNFTLKIRSTKLEDSAMYFCASSAGTAARAQYFGPGTRLLVL.

This clonotype has just a few counts. The gene calls are TRBV5-5 and TRBJ2-7; TRBD2 is a possible D gene (5 bases). The CDR3 sequence is 15 residues long. Germline-derived CDR1 and CDR2 are SGHKS and YYEKEE (reference sequence). V was pared by 2 bases and J by 2 bases, with 14 bases between. In DNA form, the CDR3 reads TGTGCCAGCAGCTTTCGAGGAGAGGGTACCTACGAGCAGTACTTC. Translation gives CASSFRGEGTYEQYF.